This T cell receptor beta chain was documented in a study of blood T cell repertoires in COVID-19. The CDR3 runs to 16 residues. Germline CDR1 reads GTSNPN; CDR2 reads SVGIG (reference sequence). V was cut by 5 bases and J by 0 bases, with 18 bases left in between. Sequenced by immunoSEQ multiplex PCR; TCRdb stores in-frame clones only, minus some. The sample gives 430,000 or so clones, 88% of which show up once; less than 2% is in the top ten. The chain is built from TRBV30 and TRBJ2-3, with D tentatively TRBD1 (6 bases). The sequenced sample consisted of PBMCs or T cells enriched from blood (not recorded which). The receptor was isolated from a woman between 40 and 50 years old who had recovered from COVID-19. The CDR3 loop is CAWLRSDRRSTDTQYF. CDR3 nucleotides: TGTGCCTGGCTCAGATCAGACAGGAGAAGCACAGATACGCAGTATTTT.